One and the same sample provided the 3 T cell receptor beta chains below, sequenced in a study of CD4 T cells in relation to SARS-CoV-2 and coronaviruses. Before the COVID-19 pandemic, during about 2011-2019, CD4+ T cells were taken from unexposed donors. Isolation of CD4+ T cells took place after approximately 10 days in culture. TCRdb's copy holds only in-frame clones and misses some; the assay was immunoSEQ multiplex PCR. The sample has around 20,000 clones, about three quarters seen once. No cognate antigen is known for these TCRs. Sequencing was done on a sample of CD4+ T cells from PBMCs, cultured in vitro. The receptor set was obtained from a human donor in good health.

This clone came up a few times. The J gene is TRBJ2-2, the V gene TRBV5-5; 8 bases are a match to TRBD2. Trimming removed 6 bases from V and 1 base from J; junction bases left unmatched: 8. Per the germline V gene, CDR1 is SGHKS and CDR2 is YYEKEE (reference sequence). The CDR3 spans 16 residues. This CDR3 reads CASNPTSGGNTGELFF. In nucleotides, the CDR3 is TGTGCCAGCAACCCCACTAGCGGAGGGAACACCGGGGAGCTGTTTTTT.

The chain couples TRBV5-5 to TRBJ1-2; no firm D call. The CDR3 loop spans 14 amino acids. CDR1 and CDR2 (germline): SGHKS, YYEKEE (reference sequence). V was shortened by 0 bases and J by 0 bases, with 6 bases between the two germline ends. As DNA, the CDR3 is TGTGCCAGCAGCTTGGGTCAGTCTAACTATGGCTACACCTTC. Protein product: CASSLGQSNYGYTF.

The J gene is TRBJ1-5, the V gene TRBV6-1, with D possibly being TRBD1 (5 bases). Trimming removed 1 base at V and 7 bases at J, with 17 bases between. Germline V CDR1 and CDR2: MNHNS, SASEGT. CDR3 length: 16 amino acids. CDR3 sequence reads: CASSEGQGYSGQPQHF. DNA for the CDR3: TGTGCCAGCAGTGAAGGGCAGGGATACTCTGGGCAGCCCCAGCATTTT.